This section outlines one T cell receptor (beta chain) sequence together with its context. One junction end does not reproduce the germline sequence, and a read error may be involved. Method: immunoSEQ multiplex PCR; TCRdb's copy keeps in-frame clones and lacks some. The table has hundreds of thousands of clones, roughly 91% seen once; the top ten hold 11%. The CDR3 consists of 13 residues. Looked up from germline, CDR1 is MNHEY and CDR2 is SVGAGI. The data belong to a study of blood T cell repertoires in COVID-19. Enrolment of Seattle patients took place during active infection, and they were followed longitudinally.

The sample consisted of peripheral blood. This sequence originates from a woman aged 30 to 39 with COVID-19, enrolled during active disease. The chain combines TRBV6-5 with TRBJ1-1, with D possibly TRBD1 on 6 matching bases. The CDR3: CASGYMTPGVAFF. The CDR3 nucleotides are TGTGCCAGCGGTTACATGACACCAGGGGTTGCTTTCTTT.